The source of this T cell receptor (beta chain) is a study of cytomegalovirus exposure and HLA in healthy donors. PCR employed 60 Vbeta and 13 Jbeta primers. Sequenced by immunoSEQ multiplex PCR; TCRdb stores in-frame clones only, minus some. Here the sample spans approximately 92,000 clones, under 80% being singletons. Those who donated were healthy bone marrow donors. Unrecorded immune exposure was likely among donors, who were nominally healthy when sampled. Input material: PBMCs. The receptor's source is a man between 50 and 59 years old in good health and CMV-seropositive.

CDR3 sequence (DNA): TGTGCCAGCAGCTCAACGGGAGGGGCTGGAAACACCATATATTTT. Translation gives CASSSTGGAGNTIYF. This chain joins TRBV28 and TRBJ1-3; a weak D match, TRBD1 (5 bases). The CDR3 spans 15 residues. CDR1 and CDR2 from the germline V gene are MDHEN and SYDVKM. With 6 bases removed from V and 2 bases from J, the gap between germline ends came to 14 bases.